These 8 T cell receptor beta chains came from one sample sequenced in a study of cytomegalovirus exposure and HLA in healthy donors. PCR used 60 Vbeta primers and 13 Jbeta primers. Profiled with immunoSEQ multiplex PCR; TCRdb holds only in-frame clones, not every one. The table records more than 90,000 clones, almost 70% of them present only once. Sequencing used PBMCs. The receptors shown here come from a man aged 25-40 years in good health and CMV-seropositive.

This clone is a singleton in its sample. V and J are TRBV5-4 and TRBJ2-3; perhaps TRBD2 as D (5 bases). This CDR3 comprises 14 residues. Germline CDR1 and CDR2: SGHNT and YYREEE (reference sequence). Trimming took 0 bases from V and 10 from J, leaving 15 bases between them. CDR3 in DNA: TGTGCCAGCAGCTTGGTTGGAAGGTCTAGCTCGCAGTATTTT. Translating it yields CASSLVGRSSSQYF. Full variable domain (remainder filled in from reference TRBV5-4 and TRBJ2-3): ETGVTQSPTHLIKTRGQQVTLRCSSQSGHNTVSWYQQALGQGPQFIFQYYREEENGRGNFPPRFSGLQFPNYSSELNVNALELDDSALYLCASSLVGRSSSQYFGPGTRLTVL.

This clone was observed a handful of times. The chain has TRBV28 and TRBJ2-3; 15 nucleotides agree with TRBD2. V lost 1 base and J lost 1; bases outside the gene matches: 9. Germline loops: CDR1 MDHEN, CDR2 SYDVKM. This CDR3 is 20 amino acids long. The CDR3 loop reads CASSLSGLAGGPLGTDTQYF. CDR3 in DNA: TGTGCCAGCAGTTTATCCGGACTAGCGGGAGGGCCACTGGGCACAGATACGCAGTATTTT. The full variable domain, rest sourced from reference TRBV28 and TRBJ2-3, is DVKVTQSSRYLVKRTGEKVFLECVQDMDHENMFWYRQDPGLGLRLIYFSYDVKMKEKGDIPEGYSVSREKKERFSLILESASTNQTSMYLCASSLSGLAGGPLGTDTQYFGPGTRLTVL.

This sequence joins TRBV27 and TRBJ2-7, with D perhaps matching TRBD2 (6 bases). V lost 6 bases, J lost 5 bases, and 14 bases lay in between. This CDR3 has 13 amino acids. Germline V gene lookup returns CDR1 MNHEY and CDR2 SMNVEV (reference sequence). DNA for the CDR3: TGTGCCAGCAGATTTCGGGGGTCCCACGAGCAGTACTTC. Its translation: CASRFRGSHEQYF.

This chain joins TRBV9 and TRBJ1-2, with a weak D call TRBD1 (5 bases). There are 20 residues in the CDR3. In germline, CDR1 is SGDLS, CDR2 YYNGEE. Trimming shortened V by 3 bases and J by 0 bases, and 27 bases separated the two germline ends. The CDR3 is CASSALILEDFKQANYGYTF. As DNA, the CDR3 is TGTGCCAGCAGCGCGTTGATTCTTGAGGATTTTAAACAGGCTAACTATGGCTACACCTTC.

The chain joins TRBV2 to TRBJ1-1; D unresolved. The CDR3 consists of 13 residues. V dropped 3 bases and J dropped 6 bases, with 11 bases sitting between them. Germline assignment: CDR1 SNHLY and CDR2 FYNNEI. In DNA form, the CDR3 reads TGTGCCAGCAGTGATAACTGGCGGTCTGAAGCTTTCTTT. Translated: CASSDNWRSEAFF. The full variable domain, rest sourced from reference TRBV2 and TRBJ1-1, is EPEVTQTPSHQVTQMGQEVILRCVPISNHLYFYWYRQILGQKVEFLVSFYNNEISEKSEIFDDQFSVERPDGSNFTLKIRSTKLEDSAMYFCASSDNWRSEAFFGQGTRLTVV.

The chain has TRBV19 and TRBJ1-1; 11 positions agree with TRBD1. Per germline, CDR1 LNHDA and CDR2 SQIVND (reference sequence). Trimming cost V 5 bases and J 0 bases; bases outside gene matches: 8. This CDR3 is built from 17 residues. CDR3 DNA sequence: TGTGCCAGTAGTTCCGGAGGGACAGGGGGGTTGAACACTGAAGCTTTCTTT. It codes for CASSSGGTGGLNTEAFF.

The chain combines TRBV7-2 with TRBJ1-1; D remains unclear. CDR3 length: 14 residues. Germline lookup yields CDR1 SGHTA and CDR2 FQGNSA. V was shortened by 5 bases and J by 4 bases, with 14 bases between the two germline ends. The CDR3 region has the DNA TGTGCCAGCAGCCTCCAGCGCGGCTTCACTGAAGCTTTCTTT. This encodes CASSLQRGFTEAFF.

The chain recombines TRBV30 with TRBJ1-5, with 8 nucleotides matching TRBD1. This CDR3 has 15 amino acids. V dropped 0 bases and J dropped 1; count of bases not matched to a gene: 2. The germline V gene encodes CDR1 GTSNPN and CDR2 SVGIG (reference sequence). The CDR3 DNA reads as TGTGCCTGGAGTGTAGGACAGGGAAGCAATCAGCCCCAGCATTTT. Translating gives CAWSVGQGSNQPQHF.